The present TCR beta chain was sequenced within a study of T cell responses to AZD1222 COVID-19 vaccine (dated by TCRdb to about 2021). Background for the entire study: AZD1222 recipients whose second dose came at about 4 weeks and those whose second dose came at about 12 weeks were combined into one group, since spike-specific TCR depth and breadth did not differ between the two schedules. A total of approximately 240 trial participants underwent TCR sequencing, of whom 200 to 220 had received two doses of AZD1222 and about 26 had received two doses of the MenACWY control vaccine. Trial participants were enrolled by age into subgroups of 18-55, 56-69 and 70-plus years, and roughly 150, 30 and 60 TCR-sequenced participants, respectively, were included in these subgroups.

What the time point label conveys for this sample: baseline before first vaccination. Vaccinee samples were obtained from the UK trials COV001 and COV002, which included a single-blind randomized controlled phase 2/3 trial of AZD1222 (ChAdOx1 nCoV-19) in healthy adults. For TCRbeta chain sequencing, PBMC samples from trial participants were taken at day 0 and at day 28 after the second dose. Sequences SGHNT (CDR1) and YYREEE (CDR2) are obtained from the germline V gene (reference sequence). From cysteine to phenylalanine, the CDR3 is 14 amino acids long. Only the CDR3 portion is preserved as DNA: 42 bases, with reading frame beginning at the first base. V drops 3 bases and J drops 6 bases, leaving 15 bases in between. The CDR3 regions of human TCRbeta chains were analyzed by immunosequencing. As for the authors' bioinformatics: TCRs in the repertoires were matched against a reference library of SARS-CoV-2-specific TCRs that had been generated with the MIRA antigen-specificity platform. Breadth was defined as the fraction of unique TCRs that were SARS-CoV-2-associated. Depth was defined as the fraction of total T cells that were SARS-CoV-2-associated. Using the MIRA data, each spike-specific TCR was mapped to the spike region that the TCR reacts to and placed in a CD4 or CD8 class. Log10-transformed breadth and depth values were compared by one-way ANOVA with Sidak's multiple comparisons tests. Drawn from immuneACCESS, this table holds only the in-frame rearrangements with V and J called that TCRdb kept. Clones are partly lost; checked studies trace under half to an unresolved V gene and leave the rest unexplained. The V and J calls and clone size were taken over from that table, and D and trimming were inferred from the DNA. Counted in this sample were some 100,000 clones; approximately 91% of them appeared once. The top ten hold approximately 17% of the sample.

Broader findings and caveats from the paper: The vaccine-associated CD4 TCRs covered the entire spike protein, and the dominant responses fell in regions 160-218 and 743-854. Spike-specific TCR breadth and depth rose significantly after two AZD1222 doses compared with day 0 and with MenACWY recipients. Conclusions about previously exposed vaccinees were limited because only six AZD1222 recipients were SARS-CoV-2 seropositive at baseline. Epitopes outside the regions mutated in the B.1.351 and B.1.1.7 variants were reportedly recognized by nearly half of the unique spike-specific TCRs. Most participants were white British and females outnumbered males, and the authors suggested that clonal diversity may have been underestimated. The 56-69-year group was small, and its depth increase did not reach significance, likely because of low power. No day 14 peak-response samples were available, so repertoires were characterized only after the peak T cell response.

On this clone itself: Its antigen is not yet known. Base-call qualities are not available, and no considerably larger clone is one nucleotide away.

This TCR came from an adult in good health. The V and J segments used are TRBV5-4 and TRBJ1-1; the D gene cannot be resolved reliably. This specimen consisted of peripheral blood, obtained on day 0 of AZD1222 vaccination. The CDR3 region: CASSSILGSAEAFF. The sequence in DNA is TGTGCCAGCAGCTCAATTCTGGGCTCCGCTGAAGCTTTCTTT.